The 18 T cell receptor beta chains below were found in one sample sequenced in a study of T cells of healthy individuals. MiXCR, run by TCRdb on the 5' RACE reads, gives a single entry per CDR3 protein. The data show about 82,000 distinct CDR3 sequences, roughly 5% seen once. These receptors all come from a female donor in good health.

This clonotype was observed at least ten times. This chain connects TRBV5-1 to TRBJ2-3; 10 nucleotides agree with TRBD2. The CDR3 is 16 residues long. Germline V gives CDR1 SGHRS, CDR2 YFSETQ. Trimming removed 2 bases from V and 2 bases from J; junction bases left unmatched: 5. The CDR3 nucleotides read TGCGCCAGCAGCTTACCGGGACTAGCGATCACAGATACGCAGTATTTT. It translates to CASSLPGLAITDTQYF.

This clonotype was seen at least ten times. CDR3 bases: TGTGCCAGCAGTTATCCCCGGCCGGATACTAACTATGGCTACACCTTC. This gives the protein CASSYPRPDTNYGYTF. The V call is TRBV6-2 or TRBV6-3, the J call TRBJ1-2; D gene uncertain. The germline gives CDR1 MNHEY, CDR2 SVGEGT. The V gene lost 3 bases and the J gene lost 0 bases, with 14 bases spanning the gap. The CDR3 has 16 amino acids.

This clonotype was observed many times. The CDR3 region is CASSSRQGADRSSYEQYF. The CDR3 nucleotides are TGTGCCAGCAGTTCACGTCAAGGGGCGGATAGAAGCTCCTACGAGCAGTACTTC. The chain recombines TRBV6-2 or TRBV6-3 with TRBJ2-7; possible D gene TRBD1, 5 bases. Trimming shortened V by 4 bases and J by 0 bases, and 22 bases separated the two germline ends. The CDR3 totals 18 residues. Germline-derived CDR1 and CDR2 are MNHEY and SVGEGT.

This clonotype was recorded many times. The rearrangement uses TRBV28 and TRBJ1-1; 8 bases fit TRBD1. The CDR3 spans 14 residues. Trimming at V came to 3 bases and at J to 4 bases, leaving 4 bases not matched to a gene. CDR1 is MDHEN, CDR2 SYDVKM, per germline. CDR3 DNA: TGTGCCAGCAGTTTCCAGGGGGCGCTCACTGAAGCTTTCTTT. Its protein product is CASSFQGALTEAFF.

This clonotype was seen many times. This rearrangement joins TRBV28 to TRBJ2-3; weak D call: TRBD2 (5 bases). V shed 2 bases and J shed 5 bases, with 14 bases lying between them. This CDR3 region has 15 residues. The germline V gene has CDR1 MDHEN and CDR2 SYDVKM. In DNA, the CDR3 is TGTGCCAGCAGTTTAAGTGGGGAGTTTAGAGATACGCAGTATTTT. Protein: CASSLSGEFRDTQYF. Looking up the rest from reference TRBV28 and TRBJ2-3 gives the full variable domain: DVKVTQSSRYLVKRTGEKVFLECVQDMDHENMFWYRQDPGLGLRLIYFSYDVKMKEKGDIPEGYSVSREKKERFSLILESASTNQTSMYLCASSLSGEFRDTQYFGPGTRLTVL.

This clonotype came up a few times. V is TRBV18 and J is TRBJ1-2; the match to TRBD1 covers 7 bases. The length of the CDR3 is 15 residues. Looked up from germline, CDR1 is KGHSH and CDR2 is LQKENI. Trimming cost V 0 bases and J 5 bases; bases outside gene matches: 6. The CDR3 region is CASSPPEGARYGYTF. CDR3 nucleotides: TGTGCCAGCTCACCACCGGAGGGGGCGAGGTATGGCTACACCTTC. The whole variable domain, filled in from reference TRBV18 and TRBJ1-2, reads NAGVMQNPRHLVRRRGQEARLRCSPMKGHSHVYWYRQLPEEGLKFMVYLQKENIIDESGMPKERFSAEFPKEGPSILRIQQVVRGDSAAYFCASSPPEGARYGYTFGSGTRLTVV.

Many counts were recorded for this clonotype. V gene TRBV12-3 or TRBV12-4 combines with J gene TRBJ2-7; D uncertain. The CDR3 runs 13 residues. V lost 2 bases, J lost 6 bases, and 11 bases lay in between. The CDR3 bases are TGTGCCAGCAGTTTAAGTTTGGCAGCCGAGCAGTACTTC. It specifies CASSLSLAAEQYF.

This clonotype was seen only a few times. The chain combines TRBV18 with TRBJ1-2; no definite D call. This CDR3 contains 14 residues. Germline V lookup: CDR1 KGHSH, CDR2 LQKENI. Between the trimmed V and J ends, which lost 3 bases and 4 bases, there was a span of 12 bases. For the CDR3, the DNA is TGTGCCAGCTCACCCGAGATTCGGCTCTATGGCTACACCTTC. It yields the protein CASSPEIRLYGYTF.

On this clonotype itself: The CDR3 end shows no conserved phenylalanine or tryptophan, and so a read error is likely. The chain links TRBV7-6 to TRBJ1-2, with TRBD1 as a possible D gene (5 bases). Germline-derived CDR1 and CDR2 are SGHVS and FNYEAQ. With 6 bases removed from V and 4 bases from J, the gap between germline ends came to 12 bases. CDR3 length: 13 amino acids. CDR3 sequence: CASRPLTVYGYTL. CDR3 in DNA: TGTGCCAGCAGACCATTGACAGTCTATGGCTACACCCTC.

This clonotype has ten or more counts. This chain links TRBV3-1 with TRBJ2-3, with TRBD2 identical over 14 bases. The CDR3 runs 20 residues. V gave up 3 bases and J gave up 4 bases; unmatched junction bases: 15. Germline CDR1 and CDR2: LGHDT and YNNKEL (reference sequence). The CDR3 DNA sequence: TGTGCCAGCAGCCAGGGACATGAAGGACTAGCGGGAGGCGGGCCAGATACGCAGTATTTT. This gives the protein CASSQGHEGLAGGGPDTQYF.

V is TRBV29-1 and J is TRBJ1-1; no clear D. CDR1 and CDR2 from the germline V gene are SQVTM and ANQGSEA. The CDR3 has 11 residues. Trimming left V 4 bases short and J 8 bases short, with 11 bases between. The CDR3 DNA follows: TGCAGCGTTGTAAAGGGCCTAGAAGCTTTCTTT. Amino acids: CSVVKGLEAFF.

The chain is built from TRBV7-2 and TRBJ1-1, with unresolved D. The CDR3 extends over 12 amino acids. The germline V gene encodes CDR1 SGHTA and CDR2 FQGNSA. V was pared by 1 base and J by 4 bases, with 4 bases between. The CDR3 DNA is TGTGCCAGCAGCTTAGACACCACTGAAGCTTTCTTT. Amino acids: CASSLDTTEAFF.

This clonotype turned up a few times. The gene calls are TRBV6-1 and TRBJ2-7; D perhaps matches TRBD2 (6 bases). The germline V gene encodes CDR1 MNHNS and CDR2 SASEGT. The CDR3 spans 15 residues. V was cut by 3 bases and J by 3 bases, with 15 bases left in between. CDR3 amino acids: CASSDMGTGYYEQYF. The CDR3 DNA reads as TGTGCCAGCAGTGACATGGGGACTGGGTACTACGAGCAGTACTTC.

This chain connects TRBV7-9 to TRBJ2-7; D ambiguous. V shed 5 bases and J shed 1 base, with 15 bases lying between them. Germline assignment: CDR1 SEHNR and CDR2 FQNEAQ (reference sequence). The CDR3 is made up of 15 amino acids. As DNA, the CDR3 is TGTGCCAGCAGCGAAGGGTCCATCTTATCCTACGAGCAGTACTTC. As protein: CASSEGSILSYEQYF. The entire variable domain, with the rest obtained from reference TRBV7-9 and TRBJ2-7, is as follows: DTGVSQNPRHKITKRGQNVTFRCDPISEHNRLYWYRQTLGQGPEFLTYFQNEAQLEKSRLLSDRFSAERPKGSFSTLEIQRTEQGDSAMYLCASSEGSILSYEQYFGPGTRLTVT.

Here the CDR3 reads CASSETSGTLWTEQYF. CDR3 sequence (DNA): TGTGCCAGCAGTGAAACTTCCGGGACCCTATGGACCGAGCAGTACTTC. V and J are TRBV6-1 and TRBJ2-7; D possibly matches TRBD1 or TRBD2 (5 bases each). Between the trimmed V and J ends, which lost 2 bases and 6 bases, there was a span of 20 bases. The germline gives CDR1 MNHNS, CDR2 SASEGT. This CDR3 spans 16 amino acids.

The chain combines TRBV12-3 or TRBV12-4 with TRBJ1-5; possibly TRBD1 for D (5 bases). The CDR3 is 15 amino acids. With 1 base removed from V and 4 bases from J, the gap between germline ends came to 11 bases. This CDR3 reads CASSLVGQGNQPQHF. The CDR3 DNA reads as TGTGCCAGCAGTTTAGTCGGGCAGGGTAATCAGCCCCAGCATTTT.

This clonotype appeared a few times. V gene TRBV28 combines with J gene TRBJ2-7; no definite D call. The CDR3 totals 11 residues. V lost 5 bases, J lost 2 bases, and 4 bases lay in between. Germline V CDR1 and CDR2: MDHEN, SYDVKM. The CDR3 here is CASSRPYEQYF. DNA for the CDR3: TGTGCCAGCAGTCGCCCCTACGAGCAGTACTTC.

This clonotype was detected many times. The J gene is TRBJ1-1, the V gene TRBV6-2 or TRBV6-3; 12 bases map to TRBD1. Trimming took 6 bases from V and 11 from J; bases not matched to a gene: 13. Germline values: CDR1 MNHEY, CDR2 SVGEGT. This CDR3 contains 15 residues. For the CDR3, the DNA is TGTGCCAGCAGCTCTCCCGGGACAGGGGGCCGGTATGCTTTCTTT. It specifies CASSSPGTGGRYAFF.